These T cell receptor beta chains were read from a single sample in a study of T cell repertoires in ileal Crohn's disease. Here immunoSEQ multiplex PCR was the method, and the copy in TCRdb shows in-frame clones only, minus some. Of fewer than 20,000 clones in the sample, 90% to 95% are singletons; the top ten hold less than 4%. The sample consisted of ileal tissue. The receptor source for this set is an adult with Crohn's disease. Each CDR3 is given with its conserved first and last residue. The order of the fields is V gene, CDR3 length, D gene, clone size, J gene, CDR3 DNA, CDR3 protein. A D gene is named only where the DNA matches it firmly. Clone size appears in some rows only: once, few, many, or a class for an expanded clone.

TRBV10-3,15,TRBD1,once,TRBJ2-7,TGTGCCATCAGTGAGTCGAGCGACAGGGCCTACGAGCAGTACTTC,CAISESSDRAYEQYF
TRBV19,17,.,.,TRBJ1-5,TGTGCCAGTAGTATCCGACAGACCGATTATAGCAATCAGCCCCAGCATTTT,CASSIRQTDYSNQPQHF
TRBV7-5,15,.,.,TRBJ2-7,TGTGCCAGAAGTAATCGGGACAGGCGACATGGGGAGCAGTACTTC,CARSNRDRRHGEQYF
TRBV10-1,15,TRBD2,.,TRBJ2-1,TGCGCCAGCAGTCCCCTTTCGGGGGGATACAATGAGCAGTTCTTC,CASSPLSGGYNEQFF
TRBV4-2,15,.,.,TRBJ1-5,TGTGCCAGCAGCCAAGATTGGACAGATGATCAGCCCCAGCATTTT,CASSQDWTDDQPQHF
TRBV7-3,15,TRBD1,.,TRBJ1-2,TGTGCCAGCAGCTTAGGGGCCGGGACAGATAATGGCTACACCTTC,CASSLGAGTDNGYTF
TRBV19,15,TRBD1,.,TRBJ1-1,TGTGCCAGTAGTATCACAGGGGTTCGGGGCACTGAAGCTTTCTTT,CASSITGVRGTEAFF
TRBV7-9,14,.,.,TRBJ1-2,TGTGCCAGCAAACCTCAGCCAGGGTACTATGGCTACACCTTC,CASKPQPGYYGYTF
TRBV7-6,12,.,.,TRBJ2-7,TGTGCCAGCAGCCTAGGGGAGGACGAGCAGTACTTC,CASSLGEDEQYF
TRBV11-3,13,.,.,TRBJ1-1,TGTGCCAGCAGCTTAGATCAGGGCACTGAAGCTTTCTTT,CASSLDQGTEAFF
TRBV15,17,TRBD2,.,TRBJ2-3,TGTGCCACCAGCAGAGAAGGGAGACTAGCGGGGGGAGATACGCAGTATTTT,CATSREGRLAGGDTQYF
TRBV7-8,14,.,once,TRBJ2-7,TGTGCCAGCAGCTTAAAGGACAGCTCCTACGAGCAGTACTTC,CASSLKDSSYEQYF
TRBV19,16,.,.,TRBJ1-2,TGTGCCAGTATAGATGGGGAGACGGGACAATGGTACGACTACACCTTC,CASIDGETGQWYDYTF
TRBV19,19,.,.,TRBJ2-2,TGTGCCAGTAGTACGCCCAAAAAGGGAGGTGGGGTAGGAAGCGGGGAGCTGTTTTTT,CASSTPKKGGGVGSGELFF
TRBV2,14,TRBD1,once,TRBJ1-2,TGTGCCAGCAGCGTTACAGGGGGCCACTATGGCTACACCTTC,CASSVTGGHYGYTF
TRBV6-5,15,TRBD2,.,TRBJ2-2,TGTGCCAGCAGTGTCCGGGGGGGATATAACGGGGAGCTGTTTTTT,CASSVRGGYNGELFF
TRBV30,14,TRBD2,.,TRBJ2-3,TGTGCCTGGTCACTAGCGGTTTTCACAGATACGCAGTATTTT,CAWSLAVFTDTQYF
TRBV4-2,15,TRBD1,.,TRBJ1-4,TGTGCCAGCAGCCGATCGGACAGGGCGGGAGAAAAACTGTTTTTT,CASSRSDRAGEKLFF
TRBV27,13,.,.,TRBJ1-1,TGTGCCAGCAGGTTTTCGGGGGGCACTGAAGCTTTCTTT,CASRFSGGTEAFF
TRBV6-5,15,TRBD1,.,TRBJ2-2,TGTGCCAGCAGCCGACAGGGGGCGGACACCGGGGAGCTGTTTTTT,CASSRQGADTGELFF
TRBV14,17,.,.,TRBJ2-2,TGTGCCAGCAGCCACCGTCCGGGACTGGGGAACACCGGGGAGCTGTTTTTT,CASSHRPGLGNTGELFF
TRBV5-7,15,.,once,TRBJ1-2,TGTGCCAGCAGCTTCTGGACTTCCCCTTCTAATGGCTACACCTTC,CASSFWTSPSNGYTF
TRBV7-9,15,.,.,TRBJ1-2,TGTGCCAGCAGCCCCCCCGGGGGAGGAAACTATGGCTACACCTTC,CASSPPGGGNYGYTF
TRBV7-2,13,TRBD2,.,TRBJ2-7,TGTGCCAGCAGCTCGGGACTAGACTACGAGCAGTACTTC,CASSSGLDYEQYF
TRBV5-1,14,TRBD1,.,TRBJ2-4,TGCGCCAGCAGCTCCGGGACAGGGAATACCATTCAGTACTTC,CASSSGTGNTIQYF
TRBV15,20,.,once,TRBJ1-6,TGTGCCACCACCGCCCGGGGGGGAAGGGGAGTTTCTTCCTATAATTCACCCCTCCACTTT,CATTARGGRGVSSYNSPLHF
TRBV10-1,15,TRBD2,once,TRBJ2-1,TGCGCCAGCAGTGCGGGGGGGGTACCCTACAATGAGCAGTTCTTC,CASSAGGVPYNEQFF
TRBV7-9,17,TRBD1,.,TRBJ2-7,TGTGCCAGCAGCTTAGGGGGACAGGGGGCGGTTCTCCACGAGCAGTACTTC,CASSLGGQGAVLHEQYF
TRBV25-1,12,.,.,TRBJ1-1,TGTGCCAGCAGTGACCACGACAGGGAAGCTTTCTTT,CASSDHDREAFF
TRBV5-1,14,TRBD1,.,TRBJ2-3,TGCGCCAGCAGGGGACAGGGGGCTCTAGATACGCAGTATTTT,CASRGQGALDTQYF
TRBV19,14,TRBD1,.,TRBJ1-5,TGTGCCAGTAATAAACAGGGGGCAAGACAGCCCCAGCATTTT,CASNKQGARQPQHF
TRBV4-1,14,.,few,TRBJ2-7,TGCGCCAGCAGCCAAGAAGACAACTCCTACGAGCAGTACTTC,CASSQEDNSYEQYF
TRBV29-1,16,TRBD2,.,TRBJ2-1,TGCAGCGTTGAAGCCCTAGCGGCGGTAAATTACAATGAGCAGTTCTTC,CSVEALAAVNYNEQFF
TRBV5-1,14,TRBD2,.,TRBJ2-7,TGCGCCAGCAGTATCAGCGGGGGTAACTACGAGCAATACTTC,CASSISGGNYEQYF
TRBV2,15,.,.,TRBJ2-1,TGTGCCAGCAGTGAAACAGGGTCATCGAGAAATGAGCAGTTCTTC,CASSETGSSRNEQFF
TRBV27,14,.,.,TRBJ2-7,TGTGCCAGCAGTTTAAGGGCCGGGGCCTACGAGCAGTACTTC,CASSLRAGAYEQYF
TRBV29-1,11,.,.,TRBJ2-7,TGCAGCGTTGAAACAAGCTACGAGCAGTACTTC,CSVETSYEQYF
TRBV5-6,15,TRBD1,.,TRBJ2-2,TGTGCCAGCAGCATCGGACAGGGGGCTGCCGGGGAGCTGTTTTTT,CASSIGQGAAGELFF
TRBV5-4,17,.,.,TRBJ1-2,TGTGCCAGCAGCCAGGCGGGTTCGACGGCGGGGACTAGGGGCTACACCTTC,CASSQAGSTAGTRGYTF
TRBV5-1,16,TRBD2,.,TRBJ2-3,TGCGCCAGCAGCTTGGGGACTAGCGGGGCCACAGATACGCAGTATTTT,CASSLGTSGATDTQYF
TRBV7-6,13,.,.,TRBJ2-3,TGTGCCAGCAGCCCCAATCGAGAGAGTACGCAGTATTTT,CASSPNRESTQYF
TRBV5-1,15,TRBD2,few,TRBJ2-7,TGCGCCAGCAGCTTGGAGGGTAGCGGGGGGGCCAAGCAGTACTTC,CASSLEGSGGAKQYF
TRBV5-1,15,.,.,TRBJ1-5,TGCGCCAGCAGTTATGACAGCAGCGGCAATCAGCCCCAGCATTTT,CASSYDSSGNQPQHF
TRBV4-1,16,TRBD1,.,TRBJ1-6,TGCGCCAGCAGCCAAGGAGGACAGGGGAGAAATTCACCCCTCCACTTT,CASSQGGQGRNSPLHF